This TCR beta chain is from a study of cytomegalovirus exposure and HLA in healthy donors. 60 Vbeta and 13 Jbeta primers were used in PCR. Profiling relied on immunoSEQ multiplex PCR, and the TCRdb table lists in-frame clones only, not all of them. This sample yields approximately 210,000 clones, of which more than 60% are seen a single time; 2% to 2.5% belongs to the top ten. The CDR3 loop spans 14 amino acids. V was pared by 3 bases and J by 1 base, with 7 bases between. Germline V lookup: CDR1 ENHRY, CDR2 SYGVKD. The sample comprised PBMCs. The clonotype comes from a woman between 25 and 40 years old in good health and CMV-seropositive. The V and J genes are TRBV10-3 and TRBJ1-5; perhaps TRBD1 as D (6 bases). For the CDR3, the DNA is TGTGCCATCAGTGAACAGGGAAGCAATCAGCCCCAGCATTTT. Translated: CAISEQGSNQPQHF.